Sequencing of this T cell receptor beta chain was carried out in a study of blood T cell repertoires in COVID-19. Per the authors' pipeline: Amplification with reference gene primers provided the estimates of nucleated cell counts. The assay was immunoSEQ multiplex PCR, and TCRdb's table has in-frame clones only and misses some. V and J calls and clone size follow that table, whereas D and trimming were derived from the DNA. The sample lists some 120,000 clones; about 88% were seen once. CDR1 and CDR2 (germline): SNHLY, FYNNEI. The CDR3 is made up of 17 amino acids. J gave up 9 bases and V 2 bases, and 14 bases lay outside the gene matches.

What was sequenced was peripheral blood. The origin of this receptor is a human donor in a cohort sampled during active COVID-19. V usage is TRBV2 and J usage is TRBJ2-1; TRBD2 agrees at 9 bases. CDR3 nucleotide sequence: TGTGCCAGCAGTGAATTTTATATGGGCGGGGGGGTAGGTGAGCAGTTCTTC. Translating gives CASSEFYMGGGVGEQFF.